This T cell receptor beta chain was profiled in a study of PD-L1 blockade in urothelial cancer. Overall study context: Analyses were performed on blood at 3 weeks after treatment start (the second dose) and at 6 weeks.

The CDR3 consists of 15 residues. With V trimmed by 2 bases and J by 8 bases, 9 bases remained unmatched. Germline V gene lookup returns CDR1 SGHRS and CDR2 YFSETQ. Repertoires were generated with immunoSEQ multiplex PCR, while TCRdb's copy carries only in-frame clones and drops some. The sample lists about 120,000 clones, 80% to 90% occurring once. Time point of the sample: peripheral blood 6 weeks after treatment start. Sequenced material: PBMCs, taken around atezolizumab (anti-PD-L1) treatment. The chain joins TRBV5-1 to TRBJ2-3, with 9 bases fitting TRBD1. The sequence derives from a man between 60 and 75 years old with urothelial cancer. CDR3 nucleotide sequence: TGCGCCAGCAGCTTATCCGGGACAGGGTCGGCTACGCAGTATTTT. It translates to CASSLSGTGSATQYF.